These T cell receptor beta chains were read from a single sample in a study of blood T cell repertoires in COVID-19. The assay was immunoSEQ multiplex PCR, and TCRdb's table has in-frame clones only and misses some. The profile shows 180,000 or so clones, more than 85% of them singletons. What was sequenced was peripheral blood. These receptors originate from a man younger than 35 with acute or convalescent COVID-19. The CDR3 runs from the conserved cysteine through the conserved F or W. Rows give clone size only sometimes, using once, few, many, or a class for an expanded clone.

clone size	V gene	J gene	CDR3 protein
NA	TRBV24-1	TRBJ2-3	CATSSSGADRGLHTQYF
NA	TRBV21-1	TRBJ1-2	CASSTLWTDYYGYTF
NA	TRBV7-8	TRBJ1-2	CASSSGQGVYYGYTF
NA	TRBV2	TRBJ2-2	CASSGTGPTGELFF
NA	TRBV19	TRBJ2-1	CASSSRDRLLGEQFF
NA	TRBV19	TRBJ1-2	CASSTNSGGIYGYTF
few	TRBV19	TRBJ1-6	CASNGGKRSPLHF
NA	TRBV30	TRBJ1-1	CAWADGDTEAFF
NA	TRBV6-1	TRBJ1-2	CASSESRGGVRANYGYTF
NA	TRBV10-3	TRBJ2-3	CAISTGGSTDTQYF
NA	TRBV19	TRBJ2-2	CASSTLDSANTGELFF
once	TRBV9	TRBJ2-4	CASSVTGGLKNIQYF
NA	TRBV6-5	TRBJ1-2	CASSYSGQGVGYTF
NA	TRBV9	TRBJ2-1	CASNGDSDSYNEQFF
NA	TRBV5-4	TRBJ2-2	CASSHGQGDGGELFF
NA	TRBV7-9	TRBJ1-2	CASSPNPGGLGYGYTF
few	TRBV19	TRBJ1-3	CAAGSFSGNTIYF
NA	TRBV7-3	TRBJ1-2	CASSPGQGAYGYTF
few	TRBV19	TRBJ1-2	CASNERDYGYTF
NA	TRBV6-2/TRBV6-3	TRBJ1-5	CASSPSTVSNQPQHF
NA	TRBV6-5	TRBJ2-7	CASSYQGDYEQYF
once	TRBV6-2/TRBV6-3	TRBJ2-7	CASSFGTGGVYEQYF
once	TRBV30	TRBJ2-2	CARTNEAWNTGELFF
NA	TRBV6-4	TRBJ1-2	CASSDQPGGGNFYGYTF
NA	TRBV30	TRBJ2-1	CAWSPGGHEQFF
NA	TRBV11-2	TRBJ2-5	CASSPLAGGGAYQETQYF
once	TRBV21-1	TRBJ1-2	CASSSQTKGEIYGYTF
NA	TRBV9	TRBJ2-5	CASSPFRGSETQYF
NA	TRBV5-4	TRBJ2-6	CASSLIAGTGANVLTF
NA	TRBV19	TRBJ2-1	CASTPGTGYNEQFF
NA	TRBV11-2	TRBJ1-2	CASSRPQDGYTF
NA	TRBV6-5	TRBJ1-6	CASRDRTNSPLHF
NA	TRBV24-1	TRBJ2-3	CATSAGQATDTQYF
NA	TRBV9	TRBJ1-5	CASSGDRSNQPQHF
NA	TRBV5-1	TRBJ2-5	CASSLQGGETQYF
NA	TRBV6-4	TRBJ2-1	CASSDSPGDYNEQFF
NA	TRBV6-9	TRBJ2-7	CASSYIREKQYF
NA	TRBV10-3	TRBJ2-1	CAIRGQRGNEQFF
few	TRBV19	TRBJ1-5	CASRFPSGNQPQHF
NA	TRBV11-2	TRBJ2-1	CASSLERLGQGYNEQFF
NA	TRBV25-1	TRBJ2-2	CASSEWGGGNTGELFF
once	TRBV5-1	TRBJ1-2	CASRYVQGNGYGYTF
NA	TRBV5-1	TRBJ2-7	CASSSQYAGQNYEQYF
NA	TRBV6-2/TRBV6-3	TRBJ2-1	CASSFGGAFYNEQFF
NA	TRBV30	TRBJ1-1	CAWSTGRGTEAFF
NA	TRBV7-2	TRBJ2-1	CASSLTRDEQFF
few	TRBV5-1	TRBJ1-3	CASSPGGSGNTIYF
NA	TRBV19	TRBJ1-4	CASKGGAGEKLFF
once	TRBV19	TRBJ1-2	CASSAGTGYGYTF
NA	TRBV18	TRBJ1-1	CASSPPDLQTMNTEAFF
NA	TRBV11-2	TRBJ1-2	CASSIQANGYTF
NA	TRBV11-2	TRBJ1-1	CASSPRQGWDTEAFF
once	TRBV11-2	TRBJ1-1	CASSLQGTNTEAFF
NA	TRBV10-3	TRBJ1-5	CAISEEEGHVQPQHF
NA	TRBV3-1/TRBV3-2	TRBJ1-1	CASSQEGAGGRTEAFF
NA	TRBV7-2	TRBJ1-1	CASHIIGAGTEAFF
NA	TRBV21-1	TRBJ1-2	CASSKVAHRAGTF
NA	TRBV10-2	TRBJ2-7	CASRTLAGTTYEQYF
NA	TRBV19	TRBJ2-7	CASRWDRSSYEQYF